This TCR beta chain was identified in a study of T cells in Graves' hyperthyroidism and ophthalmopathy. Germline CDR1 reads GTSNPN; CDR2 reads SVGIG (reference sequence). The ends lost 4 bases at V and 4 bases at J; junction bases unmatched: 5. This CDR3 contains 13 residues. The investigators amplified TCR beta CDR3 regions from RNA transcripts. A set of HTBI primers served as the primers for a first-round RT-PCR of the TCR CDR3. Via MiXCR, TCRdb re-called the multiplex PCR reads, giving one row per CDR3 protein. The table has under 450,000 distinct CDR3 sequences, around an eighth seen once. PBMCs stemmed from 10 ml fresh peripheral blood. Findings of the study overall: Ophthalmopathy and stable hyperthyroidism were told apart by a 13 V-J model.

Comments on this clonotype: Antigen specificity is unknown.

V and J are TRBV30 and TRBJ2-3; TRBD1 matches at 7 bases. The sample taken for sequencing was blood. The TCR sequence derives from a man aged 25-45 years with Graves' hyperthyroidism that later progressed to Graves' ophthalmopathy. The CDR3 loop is CAWTTGFADTQYF. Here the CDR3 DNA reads TGTGCCTGGACGACAGGGTTCGCAGATACGCAGTATTTT.